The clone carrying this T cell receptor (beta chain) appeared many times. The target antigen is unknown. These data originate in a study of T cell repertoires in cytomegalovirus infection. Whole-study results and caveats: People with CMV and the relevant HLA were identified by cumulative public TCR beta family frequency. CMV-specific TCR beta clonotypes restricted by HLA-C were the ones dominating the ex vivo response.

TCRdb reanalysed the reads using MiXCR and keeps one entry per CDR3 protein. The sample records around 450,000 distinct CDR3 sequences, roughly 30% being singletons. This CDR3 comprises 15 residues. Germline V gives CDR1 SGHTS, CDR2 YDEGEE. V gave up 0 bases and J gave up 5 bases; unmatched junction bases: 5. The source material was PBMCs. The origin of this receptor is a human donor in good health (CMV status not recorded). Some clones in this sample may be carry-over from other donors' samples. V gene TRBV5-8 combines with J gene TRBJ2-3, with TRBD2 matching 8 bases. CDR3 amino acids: CASSLGLALRDTQYF. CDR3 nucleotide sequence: TGTGCCAGCAGCTTGGGACTAGCGTTGAGAGATACGCAGTATTTT.